The next 28 T cell receptor beta chains were all read from a single sample in a study of blood T cell repertoires in COVID-19. Measured with immunoSEQ multiplex PCR; TCRdb has only the in-frame clones, and not every one. This table has under 250,000 clones, 70% to 90% appearing once. Sequencing was performed on peripheral blood. The receptors stem from a man aged 35-49 years with acute or convalescent COVID-19.

CDR3: CASRGTGTTYEQYF. The CDR3 region has the DNA TGTGCCAGCAGGGGGACAGGGACCACCTACGAGCAGTACTTC. The chain combines TRBV5-6 with TRBJ2-7; 9 bases agree with TRBD1. The CDR3 is 14 residues long. Germline assignment: CDR1 SGHDT and CDR2 YYEEEE. V lost 5 bases and J lost 2; bases outside the gene matches: 5.

The J gene is TRBJ1-1, the V gene TRBV6-1; a weak D match, TRBD1 (5 bases). The CDR3 contains 12 residues. Trimming cost V 1 base and J 10 bases, with 10 bases left between them. The germline V gene has CDR1 MNHNS and CDR2 SASEGT. DNA of the CDR3: TGTGCCAGCAGTGAAGAGAGGACAAGAGCTTTCTTT. This codes for CASSEERTRAFF.

The chain joins TRBV5-6 to TRBJ2-7; D remains ambiguous. V dropped 2 bases and J dropped 4 bases, with 10 bases sitting between them. Germline CDR1 SGHDT, CDR2 YYEEEE. This CDR3 is built from 13 residues. In nucleotides, the CDR3 is TGTGCCAGCAGCTTAGCCTGGGCGTACGAGCAGTACTTC. Protein product: CASSLAWAYEQYF.

This clone occurred a few times. This chain connects TRBV6-4 to TRBJ2-1; 7 bases match TRBD1. The length of the CDR3 is 16 residues. The ends lost 6 bases at V and 2 bases at J; junction bases unmatched: 10. Germline CDR1 is MRHNA and CDR2 is SNTAGT. CDR3 nucleotides: TGTGCCAGCAGCTACTTAAGGGACAGCCCCTACAATGAGCAGTTCTTC. It codes for CASSYLRDSPYNEQFF.

In the case of this clone: One end of the junction fails to match germline, which may point to a read error. V usage is TRBV3-1 (or the pseudogene TRBV3-2) and J usage is TRBJ2-1; TRBD2 agrees at 8 bases. CDR3 size: 19 residues. In germline, CDR1 is LGHDT, CDR2 YNNKEL (reference sequence). As DNA, the CDR3 is TGTGCCAGCACCCAACGGGTCGGGGGGGCCTTACGGGACTACAATGAGCAGTTCTTC. It yields the protein CASTQRVGGALRDYNEQFF.

The chain joins TRBV6-5 to TRBJ2-6; a possible D gene is TRBD1 (5 bases). Germline-derived CDR1 and CDR2 are MNHEY and SVGAGI. This CDR3 is built from 15 residues. The V gene lost 10 bases and the J gene lost 2 bases, with 15 bases spanning the gap. The CDR3 nucleotides read TGTGCCACCGCAGGGTATATCGCTGGGGCCAACGTCCTGACTTTC. This codes for CATAGYIAGANVLTF.

The gene calls are TRBV7-6 and TRBJ2-7, with D maybe TRBD1 (6 bases). The CDR3 is made up of 15 amino acids. Trimming removed 5 bases at V and 7 bases at J, with 21 bases between. The V gene's germline CDR1 is SGHVS and CDR2 FNYEAQ. CDR3 amino acids: CASSPTKDRLGEQYF. As DNA, the CDR3 is TGTGCCAGCAGCCCGACTAAAGACAGGCTGGGTGAGCAGTACTTC.

This clone has just one count. The J gene is TRBJ1-1, the V gene TRBV6-5; 7 bases match TRBD1. V was clipped by 5 bases and J by 9 bases; unmatched bases: 9. The CDR3 runs 13 residues. In germline, CDR1 is MNHEY, CDR2 SVGAGI. In DNA form, the CDR3 reads TGTGCCAGCAGTCCATACCGACAGGGTAAAGCTTTCTTT. As protein: CASSPYRQGKAFF.

This clone was detected once. The chain uses TRBV4-2 and TRBJ1-2, with 7 nucleotides matching TRBD1. CDR1 and CDR2 (germline): LGHNA, YNFKEQ. The CDR3 extends over 21 amino acids. V shed 3 bases and J 2 bases; nucleotides not matched to a gene: 24. In DNA form, the CDR3 reads TGTGCCAGCAGCCACCTACCGACAGGGTCCGAGAGAAGAGGGATAAACTATGGCTACACCTTC. Protein: CASSHLPTGSERRGINYGYTF.

This chain's CDR3 is CASSFQTENYGYTF. The CDR3 DNA reads TGTGCCAGCAGTTTCCAGACAGAGAATTATGGCTACACCTTC. The rearrangement links TRBV6-6 to TRBJ1-2; D may be TRBD1 (5 bases). Germline CDR1 reads MNHNY; CDR2 reads SVGAGI (reference sequence). The CDR3 contains 14 residues. V shed 4 bases and J shed 5 bases, with 14 bases lying between them.

This chain links TRBV4-2 with TRBJ2-7, with D possibly TRBD1 on 6 matching bases. Germline values: CDR1 LGHNA, CDR2 YNFKEQ. The CDR3 spans 14 residues. V was pared by 0 bases and J by 6 bases, with 12 bases between. The DNA for the CDR3 is TGTGCCAGCAGCCAAGATGTGGGGGCGTCCGAGCAGTACTTC. Translated: CASSQDVGASEQYF.

The chain uses TRBV18 and TRBJ2-5; D might be TRBD2 (6 bases). V lost 6 bases to trimming and J lost 6 bases, with 23 bases between them. CDR3 length: 16 residues. CDR1 and CDR2 (germline): KGHSH, LQKENI. The CDR3 DNA sequence: TGTGCCAGCTCGTTTCTCCGGGACTCCCTCGGGAAGACCCAGTACTTC. This codes for CASSFLRDSLGKTQYF.

The rearrangement joins TRBV19 to TRBJ2-2; a weak D match, TRBD1 (8 bases). Germline V lookup: CDR1 LNHDA, CDR2 SQIVND (reference sequence). Trimming cost V 4 bases and J 5 bases, with 17 bases left between them. The CDR3 has 16 residues. CDR3 nucleotides: TGTGCCAGTAGTACGGAACAGGGGGGGAGGACCGGGGAGCTGTTTTTT. Residues: CASSTEQGGRTGELFF.

The chain joins TRBV28 to TRBJ2-1; perhaps TRBD1 as D (5 bases). The CDR3 sequence is 15 residues long. Looked up from germline, CDR1 is MDHEN and CDR2 is SYDVKM. Trimming removed 6 bases at V and 3 bases at J, with 15 bases between. CDR3 amino acids: CASSSSPTVYNEQFF. CDR3 DNA sequence: TGTGCCAGCAGCAGCTCCCCGACAGTCTACAATGAGCAGTTCTTC. Supplemented by reference TRBV28 and TRBJ2-1, the full variable domain reads DVKVTQSSRYLVKRTGEKVFLECVQDMDHENMFWYRQDPGLGLRLIYFSYDVKMKEKGDIPEGYSVSREKKERFSLILESASTNQTSMYLCASSSSPTVYNEQFFGPGTRLTVL.

The V and J genes are TRBV18 and TRBJ1-5; 9 bases agree with TRBD1. The germline CDR1 and CDR2 sequences are KGHSH and LQKENI. This CDR3 is 16 amino acids long. V shed 5 bases and J 5 bases; nucleotides not matched to a gene: 10. CDR3 bases: TGTGCCAGCTCAGCCGGGACAGGGACAATGGATCAGCCCCAGCATTTT. It is translated as CASSAGTGTMDQPQHF.

This chain joins TRBV5-1 and TRBJ1-1; TRBD1 matches at 7 bases. Germline CDR1 SGHRS, CDR2 YFSETQ. The CDR3 spans 12 residues. Unmatched junction bases numbered 6, after V lost 8 bases and J lost 5 bases. CDR3: CASRQGGTEAFF. As DNA, the CDR3 is TGCGCCAGTAGACAGGGCGGGACTGAAGCTTTCTTT.

This clone was observed a single time. The chain carries TRBV7-2 and TRBJ2-7; TRBD2 matches at 8 bases. The J segment lost 1 base and the V segment lost 5 bases, leaving 10 bases of the junction unmatched. The V gene's germline CDR1 is SGHTA and CDR2 FQGNSA. This CDR3 comprises 16 residues. The CDR3 sequence is CASSPPTLAGSYEQYF. The CDR3 region has the DNA TGTGCCAGCAGCCCCCCTACCTTAGCGGGGTCCTACGAGCAGTACTTC.

This clone was observed a single time. J is TRBJ2-1 and V is TRBV5-6; 10 bases map to TRBD2. V trimming: 2 bases; J trimming: 7 bases; junction bases outside the gene matches: 3. Germline CDR1 reads SGHDT; CDR2 reads YYEEEE. The CDR3 spans 14 residues. This chain's CDR3 is CASSFPSGRNEQFF. In nucleotides, the CDR3 is TGTGCCAGCAGCTTCCCTAGCGGGAGAAATGAGCAGTTCTTC.

This clone was counted a single time. The chain has TRBV6-5 and TRBJ1-2; no clear D. Germline lookup yields CDR1 MNHEY and CDR2 SVGAGI. The V end was cut by 6 bases, the J end by 1 base, with 12 bases between. The CDR3 covers 14 residues. CDR3: CASSPFEDNYGYTF. The CDR3 DNA sequence: TGTGCCAGCAGCCCGTTTGAGGATAACTATGGCTACACCTTC.

This rearrangement joins TRBV14 to TRBJ2-7; 9 positions match TRBD1. There are 15 residues in the CDR3. The ends lost 5 bases at V and 7 bases at J; junction bases unmatched: 12. The germline V gene encodes CDR1 SGHDN and CDR2 FVKESK. The CDR3, as DNA: TGTGCCAGCAGCAGAGTAAGGACAGGGGACGGGGAGCAGTACTTC. It codes for CASSRVRTGDGEQYF.

This clone has a handful of counts. This chain connects TRBV28 to TRBJ1-2; TRBD1 matches at 10 bases. Germline V CDR1 and CDR2: MDHEN, SYDVKM. J gave up 8 bases and V 7 bases, and 7 bases lay outside the gene matches. This CDR3 has 13 amino acids. The CDR3, as DNA: TGTGCCAGCATCTCTGGGACAGGGGTCGGCTACACCTTC. This gives the protein CASISGTGVGYTF.

This chain connects TRBV7-9 to TRBJ2-3; TRBD2 aligns across 10 bases. CDR1 and CDR2 from the germline V gene are SEHNR and FQNEAQ (reference sequence). The V gene end was trimmed by 5 bases and the J gene end by 5 bases; junction bases not matched to a gene: 10. The CDR3 covers 16 residues. The CDR3 bases are TGTGCCAGCAGCCTAACAGCGGGGGGGAAAGGAGATACGCAGTATTTT. This codes for CASSLTAGGKGDTQYF.

The chain is built from TRBV14 and TRBJ2-3; TRBD2 agrees at 7 bases. The CDR3 contains 14 residues. V was pared by 4 bases and J by 2 bases, with 3 bases of the junction left unmatched. Germline CDR1 SGHDN, CDR2 FVKESK. CDR3 bases: TGTGCCAGCAGCCCGGGGGGAATCACAGATACGCAGTATTTT. Translating it yields CASSPGGITDTQYF.

The chain couples TRBV27 to TRBJ2-1, with 9 bases aligning to TRBD2. Germline V gene data show CDR1 as MNHEY and CDR2 as SMNVEV (reference sequence). The CDR3 has 14 amino acids. V was clipped by 2 bases and J by 7 bases; unmatched bases: 3. This chain's CDR3 is CASSLPTSGNEQFF. The CDR3 coding sequence is TGTGCCAGCAGTTTACCGACTAGCGGTAATGAGCAGTTCTTC.

This chain uses TRBV5-1 with TRBJ1-1; 7 bases align to TRBD1. Germline CDR1 reads SGHRS; CDR2 reads YFSETQ. V dropped 7 bases and J dropped 0; count of bases not matched to a gene: 3. The CDR3 sequence is 13 residues long. CDR3 loop: CASSDRLNTEAFF. The DNA for the CDR3 is TGCGCCAGCTCGGACAGGTTGAACACTGAAGCTTTCTTT.

CDR3 residues: CASSTPPGGGKTDQPQHF. The CDR3 DNA reads as TGTGCCAGTAGTACACCTCCGGGGGGGGGCAAGACGGATCAGCCCCAGCATTTT. V gene TRBV19 combines with J gene TRBJ1-5, with a possible D match to TRBD1 (6 bases). V gave up 4 bases and J gave up 5 bases, with 24 bases separating them. This CDR3 contains 18 residues. Germline values: CDR1 LNHDA, CDR2 SQIVND (reference sequence).

The rearrangement links TRBV7-6 to TRBJ1-2; TRBD1 aligns across 10 bases. J lost 4 bases, V lost 5 bases, and 10 bases had no gene match. This CDR3 has 16 amino acids. The germline V gene has CDR1 SGHVS and CDR2 FNYEAQ. The CDR3 coding sequence is TGTGCCAGCAGCCCCGACAGGGGGCGCCCCTCCTATGGCTACACCTTC. This codes for CASSPDRGRPSYGYTF.

The V and J genes are TRBV6-5 and TRBJ2-1, with a tentative D call TRBD2 (6 bases). The CDR3 has 14 residues. Germline V gene data show CDR1 as MNHEY and CDR2 as SVGAGI. Trimming shortened V by 2 bases and J by 7 bases, and 12 bases separated the two germline ends. CDR3 amino acids: CASSYEEEGNEQFF. DNA of the CDR3: TGTGCCAGCAGTTACGAGGAGGAGGGGAATGAGCAGTTCTTC.